What follows are 14 T cell receptor beta chains derived from one specimen sequenced in a study of control samples from healthy donors and cancer patients. Clones were sequenced by immunoSEQ multiplex PCR, and TCRdb holds only the in-frame ones, with some missing. The profile shows about 130,000 clones, roughly 92% of them singletons. The specimen sequenced was blood. These receptors were taken from a man younger than 30 in good health.

This chain uses TRBV28 with TRBJ1-6; 7 nucleotides agree with TRBD1. Germline V lookup: CDR1 MDHEN, CDR2 SYDVKM. The CDR3 spans 15 residues. V dropped 7 bases and J dropped 7; count of bases not matched to a gene: 10. CDR3: CASNSPQGGNSPLHF. Here the CDR3 DNA reads TGTGCCAGCAATTCACCGCAGGGGGGCAATTCACCCCTCCACTTT. The whole variable domain, remainder taken from reference TRBV28 and TRBJ1-6, is DVKVTQSSRYLVKRTGEKVFLECVQDMDHENMFWYRQDPGLGLRLIYFSYDVKMKEKGDIPEGYSVSREKKERFSLILESASTNQTSMYLCASNSPQGGNSPLHFGNGTRLTVT.

The rearrangement uses TRBV5-1 and TRBJ2-7; TRBD2 matches at 11 bases. Losses at the gene ends were 4 bases for V and 0 bases for J; bases not matched to a gene: 9. The CDR3 spans 17 residues. The germline V gene has CDR1 SGHRS and CDR2 YFSETQ. CDR3 sequence reads: CASSRTTTSGSSYEQYF. As DNA, the CDR3 is TGCGCCAGCAGCAGAACTACCACTAGCGGGAGCTCCTACGAGCAGTACTTC.

The CDR3 bases are TGTGCCAGCTCACCGGTTGGTGAGGAGACCCAGTACTTC. Protein: CASSPVGEETQYF. V and J are TRBV18 and TRBJ2-5; D not certain. CDR3 length: 13 amino acids. Germline V CDR1 and CDR2: KGHSH, LQKENI. Trimming pared 3 bases from V and 5 bases from J, leaving 10 bases between.

The chain couples TRBV5-6 to TRBJ2-5; D might be TRBD2 (6 bases). The CDR3 runs 15 residues. V lost 0 bases and J 9 bases, leaving 18 bases between the germline ends. Germline CDR1 and CDR2: SGHDT and YYEEEE. The CDR3 DNA is TGTGCCAGCAGCTTGGTAATGGCTAGCGATACGGCCCAGTACTTC. Translation gives CASSLVMASDTAQYF.

This chain joins TRBV2 and TRBJ1-1, with D tentatively TRBD1 (6 bases). The V end lost 4 bases, the J end lost 3 bases, and 12 bases lay between the germline ends. CDR1 SNHLY and CDR2 FYNNEI come from the germline V gene. CDR3 length: 14 amino acids. CDR3 loop: CASSGDTVYTEAFF. DNA for the CDR3: TGTGCCAGCAGTGGGGACACGGTGTACACTGAAGCTTTCTTT.

In its sample, this clone was seen once. This chain uses TRBV2 with TRBJ1-5; possible D gene TRBD1, 6 bases. This CDR3 comprises 12 residues. The germline CDR1 and CDR2 sequences are SNHLY and FYNNEI. Trimming left V 7 bases short and J 9 bases short, with 13 bases between. In nucleotides, the CDR3 is TGTGCCAGCAAGCAGGGGATGGGGCCCCAGCATTTT. Translated, it gives CASKQGMGPQHF.

The CDR3 sequence is CASSLGQGARYGYTF. CDR3 nucleotide sequence: TGTGCCAGCAGCTTGGGACAGGGGGCGCGGTATGGCTACACCTTC. This rearrangement joins TRBV5-4 to TRBJ1-2, with TRBD1 matching 10 bases. V shed 0 bases and J 5 bases; nucleotides not matched to a gene: 4. This CDR3 contains 15 residues. Germline V lookup: CDR1 SGHNT, CDR2 YYREEE (reference sequence).

This sequence joins TRBV2 and TRBJ1-3, with a weak D call TRBD1 (5 bases). The CDR3 has 14 amino acids. V lost 6 bases, J lost 2 bases, and 11 bases lay in between. Germline loops: CDR1 SNHLY, CDR2 FYNNEI. CDR3 in amino acids: CASRPDSTGNTIYF. CDR3 DNA sequence: TGTGCCAGCAGACCCGACAGTACTGGAAACACCATATATTTT. The whole variable domain, remainder taken from reference TRBV2 and TRBJ1-3, is EPEVTQTPSHQVTQMGQEVILRCVPISNHLYFYWYRQILGQKVEFLVSFYNNEISEKSEIFDDQFSVERPDGSNFTLKIRSTKLEDSAMYFCASRPDSTGNTIYFGEGSWLTVV.

This rearrangement joins TRBV5-1 to TRBJ2-7; 7 positions match TRBD1. J gave up 4 bases and V 5 bases, and 9 bases lay outside the gene matches. Germline CDR1 SGHRS, CDR2 YFSETQ. The CDR3 is 14 residues long. The CDR3, as DNA: TGCGCCAGCAGAGGGGGCGGTCCCTCGTACGAGCAGTACTTC. This encodes CASRGGGPSYEQYF.

This sequence joins TRBV5-5 and TRBJ2-3; 10 bases are shared with TRBD2. The CDR3 runs to 18 residues. Looked up from germline, CDR1 is SGHKS and CDR2 is YYEKEE (reference sequence). The V gene end was trimmed by 0 bases and the J gene end by 3 bases; junction bases not matched to a gene: 10. The CDR3 here is CASSLVSLAGARTDTQYF. The CDR3 DNA reads as TGTGCCAGCAGCTTGGTGTCCCTAGCGGGGGCGCGGACAGATACGCAGTATTTT.

The rearrangement joins TRBV5-1 to TRBJ2-3; D is uncertain. Trimming removed 0 bases at V and 2 bases at J, with 10 bases between. Looked up from germline, CDR1 is SGHRS and CDR2 is YFSETQ. The CDR3 totals 15 residues. Here the CDR3 reads CASSLEQFPTDTQYF. The DNA for the CDR3 is TGCGCCAGCAGCTTGGAACAGTTCCCCACAGATACGCAGTATTTT.

This clone is a singleton in its sample. The chain couples TRBV13 to TRBJ1-2; the D is unclear. In germline, CDR1 is PRHDT, CDR2 FYEKMQ (reference sequence). V was pared by 7 bases and J by 0 bases, with 18 bases between. The CDR3 contains 16 residues. The CDR3 coding sequence is TGTGCCAGCAACCCTAACGACTCTCCAGCTAACTATGGCTACACCTTC. Translation: CASNPNDSPANYGYTF.

V and J are TRBV9 and TRBJ2-7; 7 bases fit TRBD1. CDR1 and CDR2 (germline): SGDLS, YYNGEE. After removal of 3 bases from V and 4 bases from J, the junction contained 7 bases not matched to a gene. The CDR3 has 14 residues. The CDR3 region is CASSASRQGYEQYF. In nucleotides, the CDR3 is TGTGCCAGCAGCGCCTCCAGACAGGGTTACGAGCAGTACTTC.

This clone was recorded once. In DNA, the CDR3 is TGTGCCTCTCTGACAGATAACACAGATACGCAGTATTTT. It translates to CASLTDNTDTQYF. The rearrangement links TRBV10-3 to TRBJ2-3; D is possibly TRBD1 (5 bases). This CDR3 is 13 amino acids long. Trimming took 11 bases from V and 2 from J, leaving 14 bases between them. The germline CDR1 and CDR2 sequences are ENHRY and SYGVKD.